This T cell receptor beta chain was found in a study of low-dose radiotherapy and immunotherapy resistance in tumors (dated by TCRdb to between 2021 and 2023). Notes on the research overall: Cohort 1 received 0.5 Gy per fraction every 2 weeks, with a prescribed total PTV dose of 6.5 Gy. For Cohort 2, the dose was 1 Gy per fraction given every two weeks, adding up to 13 Gy in total across 26 weeks. Nivolumab was administered intravenously as a 240 mg flat dose every two weeks, and ipilimumab was administered intravenously at 1 mg/kg every six weeks. Intravenous cyclophosphamide at 200 mg/m2 was administered every two weeks, one day ahead of each radiation and immunotherapy administration. Starting on cycle 1 day 1, patients took 300 mg of aspirin by mouth once a day for four cycles. No randomization into treatment groups was done for the people taking part in the trial. Eight patients were included in the translational analysis, namely three from the first dose cohort plus the first five from the second dose cohort.

The germline V gene gives CDR1 as MDHEN and CDR2 as SYDVKM. The CDR3 measures 15 amino acids from cysteine to phenylalanine. The CDR3 DNA has 45 bases and is translated from base 1. The trim is 7 bases for V and 13 bases for J, with a gap of 26 bases between the germline ends. Of note for this clonotype: It has no known antigen specificity. A single base is all that separates this from a far larger clone, so a read error is likely.

Per the publication, the time point label means: before trial treatment. Donors were enrolled in RACIN, a single-arm phase I dose-escalation trial combining nivolumab, ipilimumab, aspirin, low-dose cyclophosphamide and low-dose radiotherapy. Patients were eligible if they had advanced solid tumors that were TIL-negative. The reads were generated on an Illumina HiSeq 2500. First-strand cDNA was synthesized using Superscript III and a set of TRAV- and TRBV-specific primers, so that both TCRalpha and TCRbeta chains were covered. TCRs were amplified with Phusion for around 20 PCR cycles, with a constant-region primer paired with the adapter attached to the V primers. Isolated mRNA was amplified with the MessageAmp II aRNA Amplification Kit, using a roughly 15-hour in vitro transcription at 37°C. The Dynabeads mRNA DIRECT Purification Kit was used to isolate mRNA for TCR sequencing. Indexed Illumina adapters were added in a second Phusion PCR of around 23 cycles, and the PCR products were purified with AMPure XP beads. Turning to the authors' computational methods: Using custom Perl scripts, TCR sequences that encoded the same protein were pooled, out-of-frame sequences were dropped, and the abundance of each clonotype was calculated. The analysis excluded TCR sequences that were supported by just one read. The metrics used to describe the repertoires included Shannon entropy, Gini index, clonality, richness, and the frequency of TCRs shared between repertoires. Through fastp at Q25 and MiXCR, TCRdb rebuilt clones from the public reads, retaining in-frame beta chains. Rows with a matching CDR3 protein are joined into one entry that keeps the most common DNA and genes. TCRdb's processing, not the authors', yielded these V and J calls. This sample is represented by about 39,000 distinct CDR3 sequences; around 30% of them were singletons. The ten largest clones represent 3.7% of the sample.

The chain is encoded by TRBV28 joined to TRBJ2-1; the D gene may be TRBD1 or TRBD2, since each aligns over 5 bases. This specimen was PBMCs, taken before treatment. This receptor was taken from a male donor with gallbladder cancer. The bases read TGTGCCAGCAAGGCTGGCCGGGGCTATAGGGAGACCCAGTTCTTC. It translates as CASKAGRGYRETQFF.